This T cell receptor (beta chain) was captured in a study of response to subunit inactivated influenza vaccine (dated by TCRdb to the late 2010s). For context, the study as a whole: To follow how T cells responded to a trivalent subunit inactivated influenza vaccine, the researchers relied on deep quantitative profiling of the T cell receptor repertoire. What the study reported, not specific to this receptor: It was suggested by the authors that each seasonal influenza vaccination may recruit only a limited number of new T cells.

This clonotype occurred a few times. The antigen it recognizes is unknown. Per-base qualities were not stored, and no clone one base away is much larger. From the cysteine up to the phenylalanine, the CDR3 has a length of 14 residues. Just CDR3 DNA is preserved here, 42 bases in frame from base 1. Relative to germline, V is missing 3 bases and J is missing 6 bases, with 3 bases of the junction outside any gene match. To prepare the library, RT-PCR was applied. The run used an Illumina HiSeq 2500. TCRdb reran the public reads through fastp at Q25 and MiXCR, keeping productive beta chains. Entries are consolidated by CDR3 protein sequence, retaining the most common genes and DNA. Here the sample has about 480,000 distinct CDR3 sequences; around 25% occur a single time. The top ten hold approximately 2% of the sample.

This sequence originates from a man aged 50 to 59 who received an inactivated influenza vaccine. Donor details come from another sample of the same person, matched by shared clones. This chain is built from TRBV12-3 or TRBV12-4 and TRBJ2-1, with 9 bases in between that match TRBD2. Material: CD4+ T cells sorted from PBMCs, obtained 5 days after vaccination. The CDR3 protein is CASSFGGGANEQFF. The sequenced DNA is TGTGCCAGCAGTTTTGGCGGGGGGGCCAATGAGCAGTTCTTC.